This T cell receptor beta chain is drawn from a study of identical twins. TCRdb reprocessed the 5' RACE reads via MiXCR and lists one record per CDR3 protein. The repertoire has approximately 500,000 distinct CDR3 sequences, more than 20% of them found once; the top ten carry roughly 3%. This clonotype was seen many times. Trimming removed 5 bases at V and 6 bases at J, with 16 bases between. The CDR3 sequence is 14 residues long. CDR1 is SGHRS, CDR2 YFSETQ, per germline. These same records also appear under a second study, on T cells expressing NK-cell markers.

The receptor was isolated from a woman aged 18-29 years in good health. Specimen: CD4+ T cells sorted from blood. This chain connects TRBV5-1 to TRBJ2-3, with D maybe TRBD1 (6 bases). CDR3 DNA: TGCGCCAGCAGGGGGGCTAGCTCGCCTGATACGCAGTATTTT. It encodes CASRGASSPDTQYF.